These 25 T cell receptor beta chains were sequenced from one sample in a study of type 1 and type 2 diabetes patients. The PCR template was genomic DNA. Amplification of the beta chain CDR3 used 30 forward and 13 reverse multiplex primers. TCRdb re-derived calls from the multiplex PCR reads in MiXCR, one entry per CDR3 protein. The table lists 250,000 or so distinct CDR3 sequences, 47% of them singletons, with approximately 15% in the top ten. The sequencing input was peripheral blood mononuclear cells (PBMCs). The origin of the receptors is a man between 18 and 29 years old with type 2 diabetes.

V and J are TRBV12-5 and TRBJ1-2, with 7 positions matching TRBD1. The CDR3 sequence is 14 residues long. CDR1 and CDR2 (germline): LGHNT, FRNRAP. The CDR3 loop reads CASSLGTVNYGYTF. The CDR3, as DNA: TGTGCCAGCAGTTTGGGGACAGTGAACTATGGCTACACCTTC.

In regard to this clonotype: Mismatch with germline at one junction end may stem from a read error. This chain connects TRBV30 to TRBJ2-7; the D is unclear. There are 11 residues in the CDR3. The germline V gene has CDR1 GTSNPN and CDR2 SVGIG (reference sequence). Here the CDR3 reads CAWSTPYEQHF. The CDR3 DNA sequence: TGTGCCTGGAGTACCCCTTACGAGCAGCACTTC.

V usage is TRBV28 and J usage is TRBJ1-1, with D uncertain. CDR1 MDHEN and CDR2 SYDVKM come from the germline V gene. This CDR3 comprises 13 residues. Trimming cost V 11 bases and J 4 bases, with 17 bases left between them. CDR3 nucleotides: TGTGCCCACAGAGGAGGATCTGTCACTGAAGCTTTCTTT. The encoded protein is CAHRGGSVTEAFF.

Notes on this clonotype: Germline and junction disagree at one end, which may indicate a read error. The J gene is TRBJ2-7, the V gene TRBV4-1, with 7 nucleotides matching TRBD1. Germline CDR1 MGHRA, CDR2 YSYEKL. The CDR3 has 14 residues. The CDR3 DNA sequence: TGTGCCAGCAGCCGAAACAGGGGTGGGGGCGAGCAGTACTTC. Translation gives CASSRNRGGGEQYF.

The J gene is TRBJ2-3, the V gene TRBV2; D gene ambiguous. The CDR3 has 13 residues. V was pared by 3 bases and J by 8 bases, with 12 bases between. The germline CDR1 and CDR2 sequences are SNHLY and FYNNEI. The CDR3 region has the DNA TGTGCCAGCAGTGATAACCTGCAGAGTACGCAGTATTTT. It translates to CASSDNLQSTQYF. The full variable domain, its missing parts supplied by reference TRBV2 and TRBJ2-3, is EPEVTQTPSHQVTQMGQEVILRCVPISNHLYFYWYRQILGQKVEFLVSFYNNEISEKSEIFDDQFSVERPDGSNFTLKIRSTKLEDSAMYFCASSDNLQSTQYFGPGTRLTVL.

Ten or more counts support this clonotype. The gene calls are TRBV2 and TRBJ1-2; D not certain. V shed 6 bases and J shed 6 bases, with 14 bases lying between them. The CDR3 is made up of 13 amino acids. CDR1 and CDR2 (germline): SNHLY, FYNNEI. CDR3 region: CASSVDGGDGYTF. The CDR3 DNA follows: TGTGCCAGCAGCGTCGACGGTGGGGATGGCTACACCTTC. Looking up the rest from reference TRBV2 and TRBJ1-2 gives the full variable domain: EPEVTQTPSHQVTQMGQEVILRCVPISNHLYFYWYRQILGQKVEFLVSFYNNEISEKSEIFDDQFSVERPDGSNFTLKIRSTKLEDSAMYFCASSVDGGDGYTFGSGTRLTVV.

This clonotype was seen a handful of times. The rearrangement links TRBV4-3 to TRBJ1-2; 10 bases agree with TRBD1. Germline-derived CDR1 and CDR2 are LGHNA and YSLEER. The CDR3 loop spans 14 amino acids. With 1 base clipped from V and 5 bases from J, the junction kept 1 base outside the gene matches. DNA for the CDR3: TGCGCCAGCAGCCAAGGGGACAGGGGTTATGGCTACACCTTC. Protein sequence: CASSQGDRGYGYTF.

The rearrangement uses TRBV7-8 and TRBJ2-3; D not certain. CDR3 size: 13 residues. Germline CDR1 reads SGHVS; CDR2 reads FQNEAQ. V shed 2 bases and J shed 3 bases, with 6 bases lying between them. The CDR3 DNA is TGTGCCAGCAGCTTATTGGGGACAGATACGCAGTATTTT. This codes for CASSLLGTDTQYF.

The chain uses TRBV29-1 and TRBJ2-7, with 9 bases lining up with TRBD1. This CDR3 has 11 residues. Trimming removed 5 bases from V and 5 bases from J; junction bases left unmatched: 1. CDR1 and CDR2 (germline): SQVTM, ANQGSEA. The CDR3 DNA sequence: TGCAGCGTTACAGGGGGCCACGAGCAGTACTTC. Translated, it gives CSVTGGHEQYF.

Details on this clonotype: A much larger clone differs from this one at a single base, so this may be a read error. In this CDR3 the conserved last residue, phenylalanine or tryptophan, is missing, so a read error is likely. V is TRBV30 and J is TRBJ2-2; D gene unclear. The CDR3 is 12 amino acids. V lost 0 bases to trimming and J lost 7 bases, with 6 bases between them. Germline values: CDR1 GTSNPN, CDR2 SVGIG (reference sequence). The chain's CDR3 is CAWSVVGGELFS. CDR3 DNA sequence: TGTGCCTGGAGTGTAGTCGGCGGGGAGCTGTTTTCT.

The chain has TRBV10-3 and TRBJ2-7; D uncertain. Germline assignment: CDR1 ENHRY and CDR2 SYGVKD. CDR3 length equals 17 residues. The ends were cut back, 4 bases at V and 3 bases at J, with 22 bases in the middle. The CDR3 region is CAISGVLGSTTIYEQYF. The DNA of the CDR3 is TGTGCCATCAGTGGGGTCTTGGGCTCCACGACGATCTACGAGCAGTACTTC.

This clonotype was recorded a few times. This chain joins TRBV9 and TRBJ1-2; D uncertain. Germline CDR1 SGDLS, CDR2 YYNGEE. V was pared by 2 bases and J by 6 bases, with 14 bases between. This CDR3 comprises 14 residues. The CDR3 reads CASSVNREQNGYTF. CDR3 coding DNA: TGTGCCAGCAGCGTGAACCGGGAACAGAATGGCTACACCTTC. Full variable domain (remainder filled in from reference TRBV9 and TRBJ1-2): DSGVTQTPKHLITATGQRVTLRCSPRSGDLSVYWYQQSLDQGLQFLIQYYNGEERAKGNILERFSAQQFPDLHSELNLSSLELGDSALYFCASSVNREQNGYTFGSGTRLTVV.

The rearrangement uses TRBV6-1 and TRBJ1-6, with D tentatively TRBD1 (5 bases). The CDR3 extends over 16 amino acids. CDR1 MNHNS and CDR2 SASEGT come from the germline V gene. V was trimmed by 7 bases and J by 7 bases, leaving 20 bases between them. The CDR3 reads CASTLRGGTGNSPLHF. As DNA, the CDR3 is TGTGCCAGCACCCTGAGGGGCGGCACGGGGAATTCACCCCTCCACTTT.

CDR3 DNA sequence: TGCGCCAGCAGCCAAGATTGGGGTGGGAATTCACCCCTCCACTTT. Its protein is CASSQDWGGNSPLHF. The chain has TRBV4-3 and TRBJ1-6; D unclear. The germline gives CDR1 LGHNA, CDR2 YSLEER. The CDR3 loop spans 15 amino acids. The V and J ends lost 0 bases and 7 bases respectively, with 10 bases between them.

This clonotype was found many times. V usage is TRBV10-1 and J usage is TRBJ2-2, with D tentatively TRBD2 (5 bases). In germline, CDR1 is WNHNN, CDR2 SYGVQD (reference sequence). V shed 0 bases and J shed 7 bases, with 21 bases lying between them. This CDR3 contains 18 residues. The CDR3 nucleotides read TGCGCCAGCAGTGAGTCGATGGCGGGCATGCCCCCGGGCGGGGAGCTGTTTTTT. Its protein product is CASSESMAGMPPGGELFF.

The chain carries TRBV20-1 and TRBJ1-5; D is undetermined. Germline CDR1 DFQATT, CDR2 SNEGSKA (reference sequence). The CDR3 contains 12 residues. Deletions cut 3 bases from V and 7 bases from J, with 10 bases between. Here the CDR3 reads CSASGLLQPQHF. Here the CDR3 DNA reads TGCAGTGCTAGCGGGCTTTTACAGCCCCAGCATTTT.

This clonotype was found once. This rearrangement joins TRBV4-3 to TRBJ1-1, with D maybe TRBD1 (6 bases). Germline CDR1 LGHNA, CDR2 YSLEER. The CDR3 covers 16 residues. Between the trimmed V and J ends, which lost 1 base and 6 bases, there was a span of 18 bases. The CDR3 sequence is CASSQGQQGPFAEAFF. The CDR3, as DNA: TGCGCCAGCAGCCAAGGTCAACAGGGTCCTTTCGCTGAAGCTTTCTTT.

This clonotype was seen a few times. The chain carries TRBV19 and TRBJ2-2, with D perhaps matching TRBD1 (6 bases). Trimming removed 5 bases at V and 7 bases at J, with 14 bases between. The CDR3 is made up of 14 amino acids. Germline V CDR1 and CDR2: LNHDA, SQIVND (reference sequence). DNA for the CDR3: TGTGCCAGTAGTTCACAGGGAAAAGGCGGGGAGCTGTTTTTT. This sequence encodes CASSSQGKGGELFF.

The genes are TRBV29-1 and TRBJ1-1; no clear D gene. The CDR3 length is 12 residues. Germline CDR1 SQVTM, CDR2 ANQGSEA. Deletions cut 1 base from V and 1 base from J, with 4 bases between. CDR3 in DNA: TGCAGCGTTGAAGGTCAGAACACTGAAGCTTTCTTT. Translation: CSVEGQNTEAFF.

CDR3 amino acids: CSVEEGSTRTDTQYF. In nucleotides, the CDR3 is TGCAGCGTTGAGGAGGGTTCAACCCGCACAGATACGCAGTATTTT. This sequence joins TRBV29-1 and TRBJ2-3, with D possibly being TRBD2 (6 bases). The CDR3 has 15 residues. The V gene's germline CDR1 is SQVTM and CDR2 ANQGSEA. Trimming left V 3 bases short and J 1 base short, with 14 bases between.

The J gene is TRBJ2-1, the V gene TRBV6-5, with TRBD2 identical over 8 bases. Germline V lookup: CDR1 MNHEY, CDR2 SVGAGI. The CDR3 is 18 amino acids. V lost 10 bases and J lost 2; bases outside the gene matches: 19. The CDR3 nucleotides read TGTGCCACCGCGACAGACGGCCAAGCGGGGGCTCCCTACAATGAGCAGTTCTTC. This translates into CATATDGQAGAPYNEQFF.

The gene calls are TRBV10-3 and TRBJ2-7, with a weak D call TRBD2 (5 bases). V shed 0 bases and J shed 3 bases, with 12 bases lying between them. Germline V CDR1 and CDR2: ENHRY, SYGVKD. CDR3 length: 15 residues. The CDR3 nucleotides read TGTGCCATCAGTGAGTCGCCCGGGGTCTACTACGAGCAGTACTTC. Protein sequence: CAISESPGVYYEQYF.

V usage is TRBV6-6 and J usage is TRBJ2-7; 7 nucleotides agree with TRBD1. This CDR3 is built from 15 residues. V gave up 10 bases and J gave up 0 bases; unmatched junction bases: 12. The germline V gene encodes CDR1 MNHNY and CDR2 SVGAGI (reference sequence). The CDR3 spells CATLGDSQFSYEQYF. The DNA for the CDR3 is TGTGCCACCCTGGGGGACAGCCAGTTCTCCTACGAGCAGTACTTC.

This clonotype was seen at least ten times. The CDR3 loop reads CASRQGNYEQYF. For the CDR3, the DNA is TGTGCCAGCAGACAGGGGAACTACGAGCAGTACTTC. The chain carries TRBV12-3 or TRBV12-4 and TRBJ2-7; 7 bases fit TRBD1. V shed 6 bases, J shed 3 bases, and the junction held 2 bases outside the gene matches. This CDR3 is 12 amino acids long.

This sequence joins TRBV11-2 and TRBJ2-7; D may correspond to TRBD1 or TRBD2 (5 bases each). In germline, CDR1 is SGHAT, CDR2 FQNNGV. There are 15 residues in the CDR3. The V and J ends lost 0 bases and 5 bases respectively, with 14 bases between them. CDR3 loop: CASSLERGRDHEQYF. The DNA for the CDR3 is TGTGCCAGCAGCTTAGAAAGAGGCAGGGACCACGAGCAGTACTTC.